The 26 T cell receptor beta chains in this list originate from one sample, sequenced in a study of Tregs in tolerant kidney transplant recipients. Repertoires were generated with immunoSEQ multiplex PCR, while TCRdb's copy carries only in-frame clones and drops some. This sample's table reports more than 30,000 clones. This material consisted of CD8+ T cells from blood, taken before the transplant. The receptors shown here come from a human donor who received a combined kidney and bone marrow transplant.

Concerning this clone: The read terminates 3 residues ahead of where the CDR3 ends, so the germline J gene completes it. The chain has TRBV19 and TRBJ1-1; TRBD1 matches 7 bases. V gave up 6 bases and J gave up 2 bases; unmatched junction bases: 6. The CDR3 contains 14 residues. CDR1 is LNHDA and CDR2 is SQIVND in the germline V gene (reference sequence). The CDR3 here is CASSPGTVNTEAFF. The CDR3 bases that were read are TGTGCCAGTAGCCCCGGGACAGTAAACACTGAA.

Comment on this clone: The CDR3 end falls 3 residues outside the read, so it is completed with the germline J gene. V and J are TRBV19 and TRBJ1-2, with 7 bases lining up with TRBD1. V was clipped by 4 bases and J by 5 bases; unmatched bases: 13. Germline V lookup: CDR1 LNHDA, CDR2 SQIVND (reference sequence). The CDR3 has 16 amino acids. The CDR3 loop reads CASSTVPNRGGYGYTF. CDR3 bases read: TGTGCCAGTAGTACGGTACCCAACAGGGGAGGTTATGGC.

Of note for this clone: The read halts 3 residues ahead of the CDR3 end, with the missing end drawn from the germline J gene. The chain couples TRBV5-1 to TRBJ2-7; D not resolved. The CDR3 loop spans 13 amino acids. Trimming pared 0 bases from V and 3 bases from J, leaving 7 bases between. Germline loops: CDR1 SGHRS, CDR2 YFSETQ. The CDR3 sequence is CASSLARSYEQYF. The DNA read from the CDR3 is TGCGCCAGCAGCTTGGCGCGGAGCTACGAG.

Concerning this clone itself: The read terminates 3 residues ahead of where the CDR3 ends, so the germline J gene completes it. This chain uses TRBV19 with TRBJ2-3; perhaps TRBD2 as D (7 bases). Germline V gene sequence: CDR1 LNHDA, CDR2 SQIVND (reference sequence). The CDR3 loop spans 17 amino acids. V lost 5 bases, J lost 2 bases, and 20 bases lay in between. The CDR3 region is CASSPDGRGGFTDTQYF. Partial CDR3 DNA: TGTGCCAGTAGTCCCGATGGGCGCGGGGGCTTCACAGATACG.

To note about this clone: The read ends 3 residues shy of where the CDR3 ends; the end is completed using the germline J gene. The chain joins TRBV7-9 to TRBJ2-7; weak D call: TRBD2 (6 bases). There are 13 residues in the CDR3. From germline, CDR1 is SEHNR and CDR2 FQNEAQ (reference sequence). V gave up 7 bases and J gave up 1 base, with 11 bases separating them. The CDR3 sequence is CASTPGVSYEQYF. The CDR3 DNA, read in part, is TGTGCCAGCACCCCGGGGGTATCCTACGAG.

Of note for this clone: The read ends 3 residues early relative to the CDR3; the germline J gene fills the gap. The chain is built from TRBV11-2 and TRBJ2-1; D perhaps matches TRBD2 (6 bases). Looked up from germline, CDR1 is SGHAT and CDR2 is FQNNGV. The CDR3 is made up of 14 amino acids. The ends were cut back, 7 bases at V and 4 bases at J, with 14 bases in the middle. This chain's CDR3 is CASTLAGLYNEQFF. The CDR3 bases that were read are TGTGCCAGCACCCTGGCGGGGCTTTACAATGAG.

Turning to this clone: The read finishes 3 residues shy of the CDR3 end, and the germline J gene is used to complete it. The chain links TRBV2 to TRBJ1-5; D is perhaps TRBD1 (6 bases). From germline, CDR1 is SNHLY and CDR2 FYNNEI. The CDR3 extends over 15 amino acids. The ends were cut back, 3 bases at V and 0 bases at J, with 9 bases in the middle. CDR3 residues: CASSDGTHSNQPQHF. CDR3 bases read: TGTGCCAGCAGTGATGGGACACATAGCAATCAGCCC.

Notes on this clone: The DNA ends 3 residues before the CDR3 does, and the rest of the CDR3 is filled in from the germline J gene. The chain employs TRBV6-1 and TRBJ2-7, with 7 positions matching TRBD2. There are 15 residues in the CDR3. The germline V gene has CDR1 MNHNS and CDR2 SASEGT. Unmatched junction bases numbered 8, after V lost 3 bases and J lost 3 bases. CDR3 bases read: TGTGCCAGCAGTGACCCCCCGGCGGGAGTCTACGAG. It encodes CASSDPPAGVYE. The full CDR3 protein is CASSDPPAGVYEQYF.

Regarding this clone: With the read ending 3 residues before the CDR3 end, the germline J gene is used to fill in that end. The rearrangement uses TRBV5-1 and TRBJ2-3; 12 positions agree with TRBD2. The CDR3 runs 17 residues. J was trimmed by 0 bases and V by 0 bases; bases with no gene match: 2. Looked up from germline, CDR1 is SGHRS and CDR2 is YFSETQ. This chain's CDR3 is CASSLDGTSGSTDTQYF. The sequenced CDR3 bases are TGCGCCAGCAGCTTGGATGGGACTAGCGGGAGCACAGATACG.

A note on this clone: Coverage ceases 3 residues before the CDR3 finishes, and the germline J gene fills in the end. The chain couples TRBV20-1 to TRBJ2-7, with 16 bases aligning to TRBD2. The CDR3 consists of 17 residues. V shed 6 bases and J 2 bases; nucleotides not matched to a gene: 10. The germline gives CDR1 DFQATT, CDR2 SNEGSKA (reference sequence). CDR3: CSARSLGTSGRAYEQYF. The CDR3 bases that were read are TGCAGTGCGAGGAGCCTGGGGACTAGCGGGAGGGCCTACGAG.

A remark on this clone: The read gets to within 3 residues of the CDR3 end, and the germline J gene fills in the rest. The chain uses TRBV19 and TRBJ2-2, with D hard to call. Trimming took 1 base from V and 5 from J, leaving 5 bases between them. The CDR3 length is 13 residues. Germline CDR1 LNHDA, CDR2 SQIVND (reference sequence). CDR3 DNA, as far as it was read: TGTGCCAGTAGTATAGGTATTACCGGGGAG. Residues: CASSIGITGE. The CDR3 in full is CASSIGITGELFF.

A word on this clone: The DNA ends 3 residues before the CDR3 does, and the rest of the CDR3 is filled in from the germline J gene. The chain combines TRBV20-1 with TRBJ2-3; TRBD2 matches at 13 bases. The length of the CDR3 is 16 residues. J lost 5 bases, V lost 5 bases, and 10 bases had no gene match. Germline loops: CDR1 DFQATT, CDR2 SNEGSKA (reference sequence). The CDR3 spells CSAHGLAGVKGDTQYF. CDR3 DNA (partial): TGCAGTGCTCACGGACTAGCGGGAGTTAAAGGAGATACG.

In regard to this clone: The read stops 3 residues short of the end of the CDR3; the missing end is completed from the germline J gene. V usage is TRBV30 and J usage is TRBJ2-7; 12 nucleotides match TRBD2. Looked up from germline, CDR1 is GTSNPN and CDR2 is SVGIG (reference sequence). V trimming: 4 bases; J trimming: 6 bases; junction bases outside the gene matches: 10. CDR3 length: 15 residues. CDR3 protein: CAWMEGLAGRLEQYF. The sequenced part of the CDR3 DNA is TGTGCCTGGATGGAAGGACTAGCGGGACGACTCGAG. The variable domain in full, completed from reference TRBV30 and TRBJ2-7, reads SQTIHQWPATLVQPVGSPLSLECTVEGTSNPNLYWYRQAAGRGLQLLFYSVGIGQISSEVPQNLSASRPQDRQFILSSKKLLLSDSGFYLCAWMEGLAGRLEQYFGPGTRLTVT.

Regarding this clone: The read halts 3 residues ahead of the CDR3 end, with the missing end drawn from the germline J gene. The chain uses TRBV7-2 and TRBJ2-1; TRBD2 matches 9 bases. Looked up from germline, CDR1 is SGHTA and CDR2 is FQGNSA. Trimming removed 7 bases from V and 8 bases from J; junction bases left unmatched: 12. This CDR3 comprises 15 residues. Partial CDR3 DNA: TGTGCCAGCACCCCTAGCGGGACTAACTCATATGAG. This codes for CASTPSGTNSYE. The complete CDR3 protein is CASTPSGTNSYEQFF.

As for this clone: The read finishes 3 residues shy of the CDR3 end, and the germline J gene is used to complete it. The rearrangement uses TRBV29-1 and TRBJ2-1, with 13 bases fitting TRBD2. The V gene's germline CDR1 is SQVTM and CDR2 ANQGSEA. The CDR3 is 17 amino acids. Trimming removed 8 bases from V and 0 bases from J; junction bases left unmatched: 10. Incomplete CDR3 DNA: TGCAGCACCACCGGGACTAGCGGGACAGACTCCTACAATGAG. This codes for CSTTGTSGTDSYNE. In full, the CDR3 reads CSTTGTSGTDSYNEQFF.

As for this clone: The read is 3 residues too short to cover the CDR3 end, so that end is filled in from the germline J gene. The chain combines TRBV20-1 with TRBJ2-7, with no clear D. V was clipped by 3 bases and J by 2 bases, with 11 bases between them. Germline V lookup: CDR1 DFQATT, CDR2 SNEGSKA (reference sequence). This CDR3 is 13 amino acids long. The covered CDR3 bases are TGCAGTGCTAGCGCTTCAGAGACCTACGAG. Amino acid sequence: CSASASETYE. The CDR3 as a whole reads CSASASETYEQYF.

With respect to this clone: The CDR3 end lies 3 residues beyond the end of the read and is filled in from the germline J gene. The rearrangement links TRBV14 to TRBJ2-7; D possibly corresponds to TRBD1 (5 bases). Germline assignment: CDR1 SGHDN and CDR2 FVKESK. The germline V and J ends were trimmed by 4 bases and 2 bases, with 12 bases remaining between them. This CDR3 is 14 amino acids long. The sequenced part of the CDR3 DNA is TGTGCCAGCAGCCTCCAGACAGTACCCTACGAG. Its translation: CASSLQTVPYE. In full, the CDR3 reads CASSLQTVPYEQYF. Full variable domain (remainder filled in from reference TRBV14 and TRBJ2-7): EAGVTQFPSHSVIEKGQTVTLRCDPISGHDNLYWYRRVMGKEIKFLLHFVKESKQDESGMPNNRFLAERTGGTYSTLKVQPAELEDSGVYFCASSLQTVPYEQYFGPGTRLTVT.

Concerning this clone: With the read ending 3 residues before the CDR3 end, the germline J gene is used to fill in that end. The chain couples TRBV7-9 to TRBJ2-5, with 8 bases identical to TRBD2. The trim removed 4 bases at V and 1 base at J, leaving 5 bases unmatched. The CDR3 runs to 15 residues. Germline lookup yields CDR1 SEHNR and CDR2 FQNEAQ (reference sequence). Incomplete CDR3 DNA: TGTGCCAGCAGCTGGGGACTAGTTGGCCAAGAGACC. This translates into CASSWGLVGQET. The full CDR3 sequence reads CASSWGLVGQETQYF.

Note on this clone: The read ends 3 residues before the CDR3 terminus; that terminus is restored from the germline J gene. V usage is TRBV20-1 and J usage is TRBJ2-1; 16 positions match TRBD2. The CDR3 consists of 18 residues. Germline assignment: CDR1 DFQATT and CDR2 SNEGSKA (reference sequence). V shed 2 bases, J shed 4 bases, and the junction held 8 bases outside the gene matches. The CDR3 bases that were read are TGCAGTGCTAGACCGGGACTAGCGGGAGGGCCGGTTTACAATGAG. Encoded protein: CSARPGLAGGPVYNE. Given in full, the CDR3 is CSARPGLAGGPVYNEQFF.

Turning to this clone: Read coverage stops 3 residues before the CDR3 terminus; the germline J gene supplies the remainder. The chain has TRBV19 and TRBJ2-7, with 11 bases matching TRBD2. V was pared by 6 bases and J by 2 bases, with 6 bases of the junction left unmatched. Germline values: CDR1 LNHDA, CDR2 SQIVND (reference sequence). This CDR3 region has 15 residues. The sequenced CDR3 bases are TGTGCCAGTAGAGGGCTAGCGGGAGGTCCCTACGAG. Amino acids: CASRGLAGGPYE. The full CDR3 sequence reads CASRGLAGGPYEQYF.

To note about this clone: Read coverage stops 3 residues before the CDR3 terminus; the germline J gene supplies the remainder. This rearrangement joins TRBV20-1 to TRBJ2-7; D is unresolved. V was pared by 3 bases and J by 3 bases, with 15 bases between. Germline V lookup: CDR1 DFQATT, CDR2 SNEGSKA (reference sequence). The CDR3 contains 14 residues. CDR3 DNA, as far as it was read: TGCAGTGCTAGTCGAGCTTTAGGCGGCTACGAG. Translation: CSASRALGGYE. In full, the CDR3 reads CSASRALGGYEQYF.

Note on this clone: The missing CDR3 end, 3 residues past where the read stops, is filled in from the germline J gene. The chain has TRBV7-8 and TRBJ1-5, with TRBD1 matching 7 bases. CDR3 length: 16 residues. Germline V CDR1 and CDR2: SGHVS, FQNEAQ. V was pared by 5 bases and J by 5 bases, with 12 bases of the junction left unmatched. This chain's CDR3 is CASSILRDRPYQPQHF. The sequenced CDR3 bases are TGTGCCAGCAGCATATTGCGGGACAGACCTTATCAGCCC.

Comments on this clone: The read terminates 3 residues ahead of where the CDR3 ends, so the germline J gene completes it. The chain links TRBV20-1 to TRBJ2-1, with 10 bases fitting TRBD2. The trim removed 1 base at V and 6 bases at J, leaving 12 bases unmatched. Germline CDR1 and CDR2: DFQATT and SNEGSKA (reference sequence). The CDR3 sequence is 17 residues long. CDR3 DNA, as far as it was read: TGCAGTGCTAGAGGGAGGACTAGCGGACCGGGCGGCAATGAG. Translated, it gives CSARGRTSGPGGNE. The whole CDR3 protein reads CSARGRTSGPGGNEQFF.

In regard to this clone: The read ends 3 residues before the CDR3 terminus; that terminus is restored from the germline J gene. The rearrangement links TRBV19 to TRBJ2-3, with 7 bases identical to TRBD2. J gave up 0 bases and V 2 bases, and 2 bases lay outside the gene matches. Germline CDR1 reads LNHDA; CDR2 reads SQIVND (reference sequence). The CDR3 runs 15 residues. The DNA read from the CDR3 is TGTGCCAGTAGTATACTAGCGGTCAGCACAGATACG. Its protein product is CASSILAVSTDT. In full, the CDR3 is CASSILAVSTDTQYF. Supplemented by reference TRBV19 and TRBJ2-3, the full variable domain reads DGGITQSPKYLFRKEGQNVTLSCEQNLNHDAMYWYRQDPGQGLRLIYYSQIVNDFQKGDIAEGYSVSREKKESFPLTVTSAQKNPTAFYLCASSILAVSTDTQYFGPGTRLTVL.

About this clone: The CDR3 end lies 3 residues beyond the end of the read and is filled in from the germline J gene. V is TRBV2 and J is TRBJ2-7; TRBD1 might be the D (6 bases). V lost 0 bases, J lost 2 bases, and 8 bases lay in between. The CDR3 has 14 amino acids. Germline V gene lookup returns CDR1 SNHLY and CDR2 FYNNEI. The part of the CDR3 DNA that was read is TGTGCCAGCAGTGAAGCGGACAGAACCTACGAG. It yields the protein CASSEADRTYE. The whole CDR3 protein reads CASSEADRTYEQYF.

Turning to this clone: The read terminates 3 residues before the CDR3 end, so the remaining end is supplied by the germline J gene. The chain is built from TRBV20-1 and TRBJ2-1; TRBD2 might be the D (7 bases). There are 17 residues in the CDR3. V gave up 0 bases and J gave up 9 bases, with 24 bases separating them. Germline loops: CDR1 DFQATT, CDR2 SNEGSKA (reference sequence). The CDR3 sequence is CSARDGQWTRLGSEQFF. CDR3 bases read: TGCAGTGCTAGAGACGGACAGTGGACTAGATTGGGCAGTGAG.